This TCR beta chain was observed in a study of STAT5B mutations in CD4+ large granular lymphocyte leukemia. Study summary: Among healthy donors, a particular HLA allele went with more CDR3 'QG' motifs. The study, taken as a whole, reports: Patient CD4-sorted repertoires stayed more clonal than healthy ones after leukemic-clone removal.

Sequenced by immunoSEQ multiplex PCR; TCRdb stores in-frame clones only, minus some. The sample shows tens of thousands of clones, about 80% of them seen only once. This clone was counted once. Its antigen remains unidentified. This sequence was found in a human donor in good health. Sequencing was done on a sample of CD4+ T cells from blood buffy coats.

CDR3 sequence reads: CASSPGVVSYNEQFF. The CDR3 DNA reads TGTGCCAGCAGCCCGGGCGTGGTCTCCTACAATGAGCAGTTCTTC. The J gene is TRBJ2-1, the V gene TRBV6-1; D is unresolved. The CDR3 length is 15 residues. Germline CDR1 is MNHNS and CDR2 is SASEGT. The ends were cut back, 6 bases at V and 0 bases at J, with 12 bases in the middle.